The text below deals with one T cell receptor beta chain. Germline lookup yields CDR1 SGHAT and CDR2 FQNNGV. V lost 5 bases and J lost 4; bases outside the gene matches: 10. This CDR3 spans 16 amino acids. Libraries were prepared by immunoSEQ multiplex PCR; TCRdb keeps only in-frame clonotypes and omits some of them. The sample has about 120,000 clones, roughly nine tenths seen once. The sample originates from a study of blood T cell repertoires in COVID-19. The chain links TRBV11-2 to TRBJ1-2; 10 nucleotides line up with TRBD1. Source material: peripheral blood. This TCR derives from a man aged 65 to 79 with active or convalescent COVID-19. CDR3 in amino acids: CASSPGGGQGSYGYTF. In nucleotides, the CDR3 is TGTGCCAGCAGCCCTGGGGGGGGACAGGGGAGCTATGGCTACACCTTC.